This passage covers 5 T cell receptor beta chains from one sample sequenced in a study of blood T cell repertoires in COVID-19. Measured with immunoSEQ multiplex PCR; TCRdb has only the in-frame clones, and not every one. Counted here are around 130,000 clones, 85% to 90% occurring once; the ten biggest clones make up 25% to 35%. The sample consisted of peripheral blood. The source is a man aged 65 to 79 with active or convalescent COVID-19.

V usage is TRBV27 and J usage is TRBJ2-1, with a tentative D call TRBD2 (6 bases). Per the germline V gene, CDR1 is MNHEY and CDR2 is SMNVEV (reference sequence). The V gene lost 5 bases and the J gene lost 2 bases, with 10 bases spanning the gap. This CDR3 is 14 amino acids long. The CDR3 region has the DNA TGTGCCAGCAGTCAGCGGGCCCCCTACAATGAGCAGTTCTTC. Protein sequence: CASSQRAPYNEQFF.

This chain uses TRBV5-6 with TRBJ2-2, with TRBD2 identical over 15 bases. The length of the CDR3 is 15 residues. Trimming removed 5 bases from V and 6 bases from J; junction bases left unmatched: 2. Germline V gene lookup returns CDR1 SGHDT and CDR2 YYEEEE. For the CDR3, the DNA is TGTGCCAGCAGAGGACTAGCGGGAGGGTCCGGGGAGCTGTTTTTT. It specifies CASRGLAGGSGELFF.

A single count supports this clone. The chain recombines TRBV7-2 with TRBJ1-2; 7 nucleotides match TRBD1. The CDR3 has 15 residues. With V trimmed by 1 base and J by 3 bases, 5 bases remained unmatched. Per the germline V gene, CDR1 is SGHTA and CDR2 is FQGNSA. CDR3 protein: CASSLGAGTDYGYTF. The CDR3 DNA reads as TGTGCCAGCAGCTTAGGGGCCGGGACAGACTATGGCTACACCTTC.

The chain recombines TRBV5-4 with TRBJ1-4; 7 positions agree with TRBD1. The trim removed 4 bases at V and 0 bases at J, leaving 6 bases unmatched. In germline, CDR1 is SGHNT, CDR2 YYREEE (reference sequence). The CDR3 consists of 16 residues. The CDR3 sequence: CASSGGTDATNEKLFF. The CDR3, as DNA: TGTGCCAGCAGCGGCGGGACAGATGCAACTAATGAAAAACTGTTTTTT.

The chain has TRBV19 and TRBJ2-5, with 11 positions matching TRBD2. CDR1 and CDR2 from the germline V gene are LNHDA and SQIVND (reference sequence). Losses at the gene ends were 5 bases for V and 1 base for J; bases not matched to a gene: 3. The length of the CDR3 is 15 residues. CDR3 coding DNA: TGTGCCAGTAGTGAACTAGCGGGAGTCCAAGAGACCCAGTACTTC. This sequence encodes CASSELAGVQETQYF.